This T cell receptor (delta chain) was obtained from a study of gamma-delta chains in newborns, infants, children. Study context: Microbial exposure reportedly drives polyclonal innate γδ T cell expansion after birth.

V lost 2 bases and J lost 0; bases outside the gene matches: 9. From germline, CDR1 is GEAIGNYY and CDR2 EKD. The CDR3 loop spans 19 amino acids. TCRdb re-identified clones in the reads via CATT. The sample has several thousand delta-chain clones, about 2.9% seen once. In its sample, this clone is large. Other DNA sequences in this sample translate to the same CDR3. Input material: blood. The V call is TRDV2, the J call TRDJ3; 7 bases are shared with TRDD3. This receptor was taken from a child who was a newborn, infant or young child, either healthy, febrile or measles-vaccinated (not recorded which). The CDR3 spells CACDSTGAYDSWDTRQMFF. Written as DNA, the CDR3 is TGTGCCTGTGACAGTACTGGGGCCTACGACTCCTGGGACACCCGACAGATGTTTTTC.